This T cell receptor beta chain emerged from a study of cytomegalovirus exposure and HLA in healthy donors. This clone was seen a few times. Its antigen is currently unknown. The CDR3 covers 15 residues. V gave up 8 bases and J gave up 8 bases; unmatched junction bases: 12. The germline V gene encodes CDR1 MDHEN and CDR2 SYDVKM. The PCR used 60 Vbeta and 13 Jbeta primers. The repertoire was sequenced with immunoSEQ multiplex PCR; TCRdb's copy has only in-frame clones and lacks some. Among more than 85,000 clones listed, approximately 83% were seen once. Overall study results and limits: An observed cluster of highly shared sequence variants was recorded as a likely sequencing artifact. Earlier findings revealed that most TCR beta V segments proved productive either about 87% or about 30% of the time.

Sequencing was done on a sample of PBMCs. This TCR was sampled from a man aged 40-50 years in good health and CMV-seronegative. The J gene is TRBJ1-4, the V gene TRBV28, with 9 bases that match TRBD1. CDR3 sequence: CASCDRDRVGEKLFF. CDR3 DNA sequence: TGTGCCAGCTGTGACCGGGACAGGGTTGGAGAAAAACTGTTTTTT. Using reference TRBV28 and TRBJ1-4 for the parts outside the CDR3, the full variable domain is DVKVTQSSRYLVKRTGEKVFLECVQDMDHENMFWYRQDPGLGLRLIYFSYDVKMKEKGDIPEGYSVSREKKERFSLILESASTNQTSMYLCASCDRDRVGEKLFFGSGTQLSVL.